The sequence of this T cell receptor beta chain was determined in a study of blood T cell repertoires in COVID-19. Study-level information: Acute and convalescent COVID-19 specimens originated in the United States, Italy and Spain.

This clone is a singleton in its sample. Per the original data handling: Scientists estimated how many nucleated cells there were by amplifying reference gene primers. Assay: immunoSEQ multiplex PCR; the TCRdb copy retains only in-frame clones and omits some. V and J calls and clone size are given by that table; D and trimming were obtained from the DNA. The sample includes a few hundred thousand clones, approximately 89% of them seen just once. Recruits, aged roughly 18 to 95 years, lived in 24 US areas. Within 2 weeks of study entry, exposed participants had contacted a PCR-confirmed or clinician-diagnosed COVID-19 case. The CDR3 length is 15 residues. V shed 1 base, J shed 1 base, and the junction held 3 bases outside the gene matches. The germline V gene has CDR1 SGHRS and CDR2 YFSETQ.

The sequence derives from a woman aged 45-65 years who had been exposed to COVID-19. The sequenced sample consisted of PBMCs or T cells enriched from blood (not recorded which). The V and J genes are TRBV5-1 and TRBJ2-3, with TRBD1 matching over 7 bases. The CDR3 DNA follows: TGCGCCAGCAGCTTGCTTGGACAGGGCACAGATACGCAGTATTTT. Its translation: CASSLLGQGTDTQYF.